This record concerns one T cell receptor (beta chain) sequence. Its specificity is unknown. These data come from a study of OX40 agonist ivuxolimab in advanced cancers. Whole-study results and caveats: Still undetermined is the antigen specificity of the expanded peripheral T cells. Among T cells, CD8+ cells averaged more expanded clones than CD4+ cells. With doses of 0.1 to 3.0 mg/kg, CD4+ and CD8+ blood T cells had undergone clonal expansion by week 6. A proportion of nonresponders additionally exhibited low normalized T-cell clonal expansion.

Trimming cost V 4 bases and J 4 bases; bases outside gene matches: 14. From germline, CDR1 is MNHEY and CDR2 SMNVEV (reference sequence). CDR3 length: 17 residues. Profiling relied on immunoSEQ multiplex PCR, and the TCRdb table lists in-frame clones only, not all of them. The repertoire consists of some 74,000 clones, with more than 85% occurring once and the leading ten covering approximately 6.5%. The chain uses TRBV27 and TRBJ1-2; TRBD1 aligns across 8 bases. The receptor's source is an adult with an advanced solid tumor such as melanoma, head and neck, liver or kidney cancer. Source: CD4+ or CD8+ T cells sorted from blood, taken in a trial of the OX40 agonist ivuxolimab. CDR3 in DNA: TGTGCCAGCAGTTCTTATAGGGGGACAGGTGCTCTCTATGGCTACACCTTC. This sequence encodes CASSSYRGTGALYGYTF.